Listed below are T cell receptor beta chains from one sample, sequenced in a study of regulatory T cells in long-lasting Graves disease. MiXCR, run by TCRdb on the multiplex PCR reads, gives a single entry per CDR3 protein. The table includes hundreds of thousands of distinct CDR3 sequences, roughly 16% detected once. These data also formed part of another study, on T cells in Graves' hyperthyroidism and ophthalmopathy.

The source was peripheral blood mononuclear cells (PBMCs), collected at new diagnosis, from a patient treated with antithyroid drugs. These receptors all come from a young woman with Graves disease. CDR3s include the opening cysteine and the closing phenylalanine or tryptophan. The order of the fields is D gene, V gene, clone size, J gene, CDR3 protein, CDR3 DNA. D genes are given only for firm matches. Clone size is not always given. Where it is, it says once, few, many or a class for expanded clones.

TRBD1,TRBV3-1,many,TRBJ1-1,CASSQTQGARAEAFF,TGTGCCAGCAGCCAAACACAGGGGGCGCGGGCTGAAGCTTTCTTT
.,TRBV2,many,TRBJ1-4,CASSEVAATNEKLFF,TGTGCCAGCAGTGAAGTGGCAGCAACTAATGAAAAACTGTTTTTT
.,TRBV28,.,TRBJ2-5,CASSLSDSLETQYF,TGTGCCAGCAGTTTGTCCGACAGCCTGGAGACCCAGTACTTC
.,TRBV28,many,TRBJ1-4,CASVGLGVEKLFF,TGTGCCAGCGTCGGGCTGGGCGTCGAAAAACTGTTTTTT
.,TRBV6-2/TRBV6-3,few,TRBJ1-2,CASSYRIYGYTF,TGTGCCAGCAGTTACCGGATCTATGGCTACACCTTC
.,TRBV28,few,TRBJ1-2,CASSEIFDGYTF,TGTGCCAGCAGCGAAATCTTCGATGGCTACACCTTC
.,TRBV2,many,TRBJ1-6,CASSARPQGRNSPLHF,TGTGCCAGCAGCGCCCGGCCGCAGGGGCGCAATTCACCCCTCCACTTT
.,TRBV24-1,.,TRBJ2-5,CATSDPSHPEETQYF,TGTGCCACCAGTGATCCGTCCCACCCAGAGGAGACCCAGTACTTC
.,TRBV5-1,many,TRBJ1-4,CASSFGGNEKLFF,TGCGCCAGCAGCTTCGGGGGGAATGAAAAACTGTTTTTT
.,TRBV9,many,TRBJ1-5,CASSVSHSQPQHF,TGTGCCAGCAGCGTATCCCACAGTCAGCCCCAGCATTTT
.,TRBV29-1,many,TRBJ2-7,CSVVSGPYEQYF,TGCAGCGTTGTTTCAGGACCCTACGAGCAGTACTTC
TRBD1,TRBV6-1,many,TRBJ1-2,CASSPGTANNYGYTF,TGTGCCAGCAGTCCCGGGACAGCGAATAACTATGGCTACACCTTC
TRBD1,TRBV9,.,TRBJ1-1,CASSVVGTGQTEAFF,TGTGCCAGCAGCGTAGTCGGGACAGGGCAAACTGAAGCTTTCTTT
.,TRBV28,many,TRBJ2-5,CASSLRGRETQYF,TGTGCCAGCAGCTTGCGGGGTCGGGAGACCCAGTACTTC
TRBD1,TRBV15,few,TRBJ2-7,CATSRPRDSGYEQYF,TGTGCCACCAGCAGACCCCGGGACAGTGGCTACGAGCAGTACTTC
.,TRBV27,few,TRBJ2-3,CASSQRVDTQYF,TGTGCCAGCAGCCAAAGGGTGGATACGCAGTATTTT
.,TRBV7-9,.,TRBJ2-3,CASRTPGNQQYF,TGTGCCAGCCGGACCCCAGGGAATCAGCAGTATTTT
.,TRBV25-1,few,TRBJ2-3,CASSDRGGTDTQYF,TGTGCCAGCAGCGATAGGGGGGGCACAGATACGCAGTATTTT
TRBD1,TRBV11-2,few,TRBJ1-3,CASSKTTGDVHTIYF,TGTGCCAGTAGTAAGACTACAGGGGACGTTCACACCATATATTTT
.,TRBV2,many,TRBJ2-7,CASSERYEQYF,TGTGCCAGCAGTGAACGCTACGAGCAGTACTTC
TRBD2,TRBV6-1,.,TRBJ2-3,CASSDSSGPTDTQYF,TGTGCCAGCAGTGATTCTAGCGGACCCACAGATACGCAGTATTTT
.,TRBV5-1,few,TRBJ1-3,CASSLGGKAGNTIYF,TGCGCCAGCAGTCTCGGGGGAAAAGCTGGCAACACCATATATTTT
.,TRBV6-5,few,TRBJ1-4,CASSYSKGGTNEKLFF,TGTGCCAGCAGTTACTCGAAGGGGGGAACTAATGAAAAACTGTTTTTT
TRBD2,TRBV28,many,TRBJ2-1,CASSFGLADNYNEQFF,TGTGCCAGCAGTTTCGGACTAGCGGATAATTACAATGAGCAGTTCTTC
.,TRBV30,few,TRBJ1-2,CAWSDPSGGTYGYTF,TGTGCCTGGAGTGACCCCTCGGGGGGCACCTATGGCTACACCTTC
.,TRBV6-1,.,TRBJ2-7,CASSEANGYEQYF,TGTGCCAGCAGTGAAGCTAATGGGTACGAGCAGTACTTC
.,TRBV12-3/TRBV12-4,many,TRBJ1-3,CASSHDIGNTIYF,TGTGCCAGCAGTCACGACATTGGAAACACCATATATTTT
.,TRBV6-5,few,TRBJ1-2,CASSYSVSASDYTF,TGTGCCAGCAGTTACTCCGTATCTGCGTCTGACTACACCTTC
.,TRBV6-4,.,TRBJ2-7,CASTWGDLSSYEQYF,TGTGCCAGCACTTGGGGGGATCTGAGCTCCTACGAGCAGTACTTC
.,TRBV28,many,TRBJ1-2,CASSLTGPYGYTF,TGTGCCAGCAGTTTAACCGGTCCCTATGGCTACACCTTC
.,TRBV30,many,TRBJ1-1,CAWKTGTYAFF,TGTGCCTGGAAAACCGGGACATATGCTTTCTTT
.,TRBV28,many,TRBJ1-5,CASSLDSALNQPQHF,TGTGCCAGCAGTTTAGATAGTGCCCTCAATCAGCCCCAGCATTTT
TRBD1,TRBV14,few,TRBJ1-4,CASSPRTGSEKLFF,TGTGCCAGCAGCCCCCGGACAGGGAGCGAAAAACTGTTTTTT